The 21 T cell receptor beta chains below were found in one sample sequenced in a study of blood T cell repertoires in COVID-19 (TCRdb year 2020). Receptor libraries were prepared by the immunoSEQ multiplex PCR assay. TCRdb retrieved this table from immuneACCESS and kept in-frame rearrangements only. Not all clones are present; in checked studies, unresolved V genes account for under half, and no reason is known for the remainder. The sample profile shows a few hundred thousand clones; roughly 89% of them were found once. Of the sample, under 13% falls within the top ten clones. The sample consisted of PBMCs or T cells enriched from blood (not recorded which). Source of these receptors: a man younger than 35 with acute COVID-19.

The chain carries TRBV19 and TRBJ2-2; 8 positions agree with TRBD1. The CDR3 totals 15 residues. Germline trimming cut 5 bases from V and 6 bases from J; bases unmatched to any gene: 8. Germline V gene lookup returns CDR1 LNHDA and CDR2 SQIVND (reference sequence). CDR3 nucleotides: TGTGCCAGTAGTGAATCCTTGACAGGGGCCGGGGAGCTGTTTTTT. Amino acids: CASSESLTGAGELFF.

The genes are TRBV19 and TRBJ1-5; D perhaps matches TRBD1 (5 bases). Between the trimmed V and J ends, which lost 0 bases and 7 bases, there was a span of 10 bases. This CDR3 is built from 14 residues. Germline CDR1 and CDR2: LNHDA and SQIVND (reference sequence). CDR3 DNA: TGTGCCAGTAGTATAGAAGGGGTGGGGCAGCCCCAGCATTTT. It codes for CASSIEGVGQPQHF. Filled out from reference TRBV19 and TRBJ1-5, the complete variable domain reads DGGITQSPKYLFRKEGQNVTLSCEQNLNHDAMYWYRQDPGQGLRLIYYSQIVNDFQKGDIAEGYSVSREKKESFPLTVTSAQKNPTAFYLCASSIEGVGQPQHFGDGTRLSIL.

The chain recombines TRBV7-9 with TRBJ1-2; 7 bases are a match to TRBD1. Trimming at V came to 0 bases and at J to 4 bases, leaving 8 bases not matched to a gene. The CDR3 runs to 16 residues. Looked up from germline, CDR1 is SEHNR and CDR2 is FQNEAQ (reference sequence). Written as DNA, the CDR3 is TGTGCCAGCAGCTTAGCCTCAGGGGGGAAATCCTATGGCTACACCTTC. As protein: CASSLASGGKSYGYTF.

V gene TRBV28 combines with J gene TRBJ2-2, with TRBD1 matching over 10 bases. With 7 bases clipped from V and 7 bases from J, the junction kept 12 bases outside the gene matches. The CDR3 is made up of 16 amino acids. Germline V gives CDR1 MDHEN, CDR2 SYDVKM. The DNA for the CDR3 is TGTGCCAGCAAAGAGGTCGGGACAGGGGCGGTCGGGGAGCTGTTTTTT. It encodes CASKEVGTGAVGELFF.

The CDR3 DNA reads TGTGCCAGCAGCCAAGATCGGTTCTCCGGGACAGGGGTTGGCTACACCTTC. Amino acid sequence: CASSQDRFSGTGVGYTF. The chain links TRBV3-1 (or the pseudogene TRBV3-2) to TRBJ1-2, with 10 bases that match TRBD1. CDR3 length equals 17 residues. Germline V gene sequence: CDR1 LGHDT, CDR2 YNNKEL (reference sequence). V gave up 0 bases and J gave up 7 bases; unmatched junction bases: 11.

This clone was detected many times. The CDR3 reads CASSSTGYTEAFF. The CDR3 DNA reads as TGTGCCAGCAGTTCGACAGGGTACACTGAAGCTTTCTTT. The rearrangement joins TRBV27 to TRBJ1-1, with 7 bases identical to TRBD1. From germline, CDR1 is MNHEY and CDR2 SMNVEV (reference sequence). This CDR3 region has 13 residues. The J segment lost 3 bases and the V segment lost 4 bases, leaving 2 bases of the junction unmatched.

This clone has a handful of counts. V usage is TRBV19 and J usage is TRBJ2-1; 10 bases match TRBD2. The CDR3 is made up of 18 amino acids. The junction had 12 bases not matched to a gene; V was cut back by 7 bases and J by 0 bases. Looked up from germline, CDR1 is LNHDA and CDR2 is SQIVND (reference sequence). The CDR3 loop is CASTGRLAGAGSYNEQFF. In DNA, the CDR3 is TGTGCCAGTACCGGGAGGCTAGCGGGAGCAGGCTCCTACAATGAGCAGTTCTTC.

This rearrangement joins TRBV5-4 to TRBJ1-4, with TRBD1 matching over 8 bases. The germline gives CDR1 SGHNT, CDR2 YYREEE (reference sequence). The V gene end was trimmed by 4 bases and the J gene end by 4 bases; junction bases not matched to a gene: 6. The CDR3 runs 15 residues. CDR3 residues: CASSLTGQDNEKLFF. DNA of the CDR3: TGTGCCAGCAGCCTGACGGGACAGGATAATGAAAAACTGTTTTTT.

V usage is TRBV28 and J usage is TRBJ1-2; D is uncertain. There are 13 residues in the CDR3. Germline CDR1 is MDHEN and CDR2 is SYDVKM. V shed 6 bases and J shed 4 bases, with 12 bases lying between them. CDR3 region: CASRRVWGYGYTF. In DNA, the CDR3 is TGTGCCAGCAGGAGGGTTTGGGGCTATGGCTACACCTTC.

The genes are TRBV5-1 and TRBJ2-7, with TRBD1 matching over 9 bases. The CDR3 covers 15 residues. Germline-derived CDR1 and CDR2 are SGHRS and YFSETQ. The J segment lost 4 bases and the V segment lost 0 bases, leaving 5 bases of the junction unmatched. DNA of the CDR3: TGCGCCAGCAGCTTGGCCCCGGGACAGGGTTACGAGCAGTACTTC. Translating gives CASSLAPGQGYEQYF. The entire variable domain, with the rest obtained from reference TRBV5-1 and TRBJ2-7, is as follows: KAGVTQTPRYLIKTRGQQVTLSCSPISGHRSVSWYQQTPGQGLQFLFEYFSETQRNKGNFPGRFSGRQFSNSRSEMNVSTLELGDSALYLCASSLAPGQGYEQYFGPGTRLTVT.

The V and J genes are TRBV28 and TRBJ1-1; TRBD1 might be the D (5 bases). Germline V lookup: CDR1 MDHEN, CDR2 SYDVKM. Trimming left V 6 bases short and J 6 bases short, with 11 bases between. The CDR3 extends over 12 amino acids. The CDR3 DNA follows: TGTGCCAGCAGCCTGGACACCGCTGAAGCTTTCTTT. Its protein product is CASSLDTAEAFF.

J is TRBJ1-2 and V is TRBV18; 9 nucleotides agree with TRBD1. The CDR3 totals 16 residues. V lost 5 bases to trimming and J lost 4 bases; unmatched junction nucleotides: 11. Germline values: CDR1 KGHSH, CDR2 LQKENI. The CDR3 sequence is CASSETGTGFPYGYTF. DNA for the CDR3: TGTGCCAGCTCAGAAACCGGGACAGGGTTTCCCTATGGCTACACCTTC.

V and J are TRBV28 and TRBJ2-3; TRBD2 is a possible D gene (7 bases). The CDR3 has 15 amino acids. Germline values: CDR1 MDHEN, CDR2 SYDVKM. The V end was cut by 3 bases, the J end by 0 bases, with 10 bases between. This chain's CDR3 is CASSLGGASTDTQYF. The CDR3 region has the DNA TGTGCCAGCAGTTTGGGGGGGGCTAGCACAGATACGCAGTATTTT.

The chain has TRBV11-2 and TRBJ2-5; perhaps TRBD1 as D (6 bases). The germline CDR1 and CDR2 sequences are SGHAT and FQNNGV. Trimming left V 5 bases short and J 5 bases short, with 15 bases between. This CDR3 is 14 amino acids long. The CDR3 DNA reads TGTGCCAGCAGCCAGGGGTACGGGATTGAGACCCAGTACTTC. Protein sequence: CASSQGYGIETQYF.

This chain links TRBV6-5 with TRBJ1-4, with 7 bases fitting TRBD1. The V gene's germline CDR1 is MNHEY and CDR2 SVGAGI. The CDR3 spans 15 residues. V gave up 7 bases and J gave up 6 bases; unmatched junction bases: 11. Written as DNA, the CDR3 is TGTGCCAGCATTCGAGGGGCCCAGGGGGATGAAAAACTGTTTTTT. It yields the protein CASIRGAQGDEKLFF.

This sequence joins TRBV10-3 and TRBJ1-6; possibly TRBD1 for D (5 bases). The CDR3 totals 14 residues. Germline CDR1 is ENHRY and CDR2 is SYGVKD. V lost 5 bases, J lost 7 bases, and 12 bases lay in between. The CDR3 coding sequence is TGTGCCATCAGTCACCAGGGAGGGAATTCACCCCTCCACTTT. It translates to CAISHQGGNSPLHF.

The V call is TRBV15, the J call TRBJ2-7; 9 positions match TRBD1. The CDR3 has 14 residues. Germline CDR1 LNHNV, CDR2 YYDKDF (reference sequence). The junction had 1 base not matched to a gene; V was cut back by 1 base and J by 3 bases. CDR3 region: CATSRVTGGYEQYF. CDR3 DNA sequence: TGTGCCACCAGCAGAGTGACAGGGGGCTACGAGCAGTACTTC.

This rearrangement joins TRBV6-5 to TRBJ1-2, with D unresolved. Germline assignment: CDR1 MNHEY and CDR2 SVGAGI. V was shortened by 6 bases and J by 4 bases, with 15 bases between the two germline ends. This CDR3 spans 14 amino acids. The DNA of the CDR3 is TGTGCCAGCAGATCGAACACGGAGGCCTATGGCTACACCTTC. It specifies CASRSNTEAYGYTF.

This chain connects TRBV7-9 to TRBJ2-3; 8 bases agree with TRBD1. After removal of 5 bases from V and 1 base from J, the junction contained 5 bases not matched to a gene. Looked up from germline, CDR1 is SEHNR and CDR2 is FQNEAQ (reference sequence). This CDR3 is 15 amino acids long. The CDR3 DNA sequence: TGTGCCAGCAGCCCTCCGGGACAGGGCACAGATACGCAGTATTTT. It codes for CASSPPGQGTDTQYF.

The chain carries TRBV30 and TRBJ2-3; weak D call: TRBD2 (7 bases). This CDR3 has 14 residues. Per the germline V gene, CDR1 is GTSNPN and CDR2 is SVGIG (reference sequence). The ends were cut back, 5 bases at V and 3 bases at J, with 15 bases in the middle. CDR3 loop: CAWGGGSGTDTQYF. The CDR3 DNA is TGTGCCTGGGGGGGCGGGAGCGGGACAGATACGCAGTATTTT.

The chain is built from TRBV7-6 and TRBJ1-1, with D possibly TRBD1 on 6 matching bases. CDR1 is SGHVS and CDR2 is FNYEAQ in the germline V gene. The V end was cut by 3 bases, the J end by 4 bases, with 15 bases between. The CDR3 runs to 15 residues. The CDR3 spells CASSLQGRTGTEAFF. The CDR3 DNA reads as TGTGCCAGCAGCTTGCAGGGGCGGACTGGCACTGAAGCTTTCTTT.